This T cell receptor beta chain was sequenced for a study of blood T cell repertoires in COVID-19. As for the study in general: PBMCs, B-cell-depleted T cells, or T cells were the source of the cDNA or gDNA that made up the material.

In the original processing: Estimation of nucleated cell counts relied on the amplification of reference gene primers. The assay was immunoSEQ multiplex PCR, and TCRdb's table has in-frame clones only and misses some. V and J calls and clone size are given by that table; D and trimming were obtained from the DNA. The sample lists a few hundred thousand clones, roughly 84% seen once, with roughly 3.1% in the top ten. V lost 1 base to trimming and J lost 7 bases; unmatched junction nucleotides: 7. Germline CDR1 reads MGHRA; CDR2 reads YSYEKL. The CDR3 sequence is 16 residues long. This chain joins TRBV4-1 and TRBJ2-1; TRBD2 matches 10 bases. The receptor comes from a woman under 30 with acute or convalescent COVID-19. The source material was peripheral blood. The CDR3: CASSQGFKLAGNEQFF. DNA of the CDR3: TGCGCCAGCAGCCAAGGATTCAAACTAGCGGGGAATGAGCAGTTCTTC.